This TCR beta chain was obtained from a study of blood T cell repertoires in COVID-19. In the authors' workflow: Estimation of nucleated cell counts relied on the amplification of reference gene primers. The data were produced by immunoSEQ multiplex PCR, yet TCRdb's version contains in-frame clones alone and is incomplete. That table gives V, J and clone size, and the DNA gave D and trimming. The sample has around 300,000 clones; roughly 87% are singletons. The V gene's germline CDR1 is SEHNR and CDR2 FQNEAQ (reference sequence). The CDR3 has 17 amino acids. V lost 5 bases, J lost 4 bases, and 13 bases stayed unmatched.

V and J are TRBV7-9 and TRBJ2-3; TRBD2 matches at 9 bases. The sample taken for sequencing was peripheral blood. The clonotype comes from a man in his fifties with active or convalescent COVID-19. This chain's CDR3 is CASSGRGTSRLSDTQYF. The CDR3 DNA reads TGTGCCAGCAGCGGCAGAGGGACTAGCCGTCTCTCAGATACGCAGTATTTT.